This TCR beta chain was found in a study of blood T cell repertoires in COVID-19 (TCRdb year 2020). Describing the broader study: The collaborator samples originated in the United States, Italy and Spain and spanned the acute and convalescent phases of COVID-19. The prospective study material was composed of cDNA or gDNA derived from T cells, B-cell-depleted T cells, or PBMCs. The dataset comprised deeply sampled blood TCRbeta repertoires from subjects exposed to, actively infected with, or recovered from COVID-19. A freely available public database, intended as a resource for researchers studying the immune response to SARS-CoV-2, is where the repertoires were released. Nearly every sample came with metadata listing a de-identified subject ID, COVID-19 status, age in years and sex. Where available, HLA class I and class II types were taken from metadata supplied by the sample provider and were not determined by assay-based typing. The samples were drawn from two sources: the first 160 participants of the ongoing ImmuneRACE study, and 950 to 1,500 subjects contributed by 6 global collaborators. Beyond this particular receptor, the publication reports: The amount of clinical and demographic metadata varied by source and participant and was provided uncurated.

Whole blood was collected in K2EDTA tubes by collaborating institutions according to the institutions' own protocols. For TCRbeta analysis, collaborator samples were shipped as frozen whole blood, as isolated PBMCs, or as DNA extracted from either sample type. The trim is 5 bases for V and 2 bases for J, with a gap of 6 bases between the germline ends. Per the germline V gene (reference sequence), DFQATT is the CDR1 and SNEGSKA is the CDR2. From cysteine to phenylalanine, the CDR3 is 11 amino acids long. Solely the CDR3 DNA is kept, with 33 bases framed from the first base. TCRbeta CDR3 regions were amplified from genomic DNA by means of the immunoSEQ Assay, a bias-controlled multiplex PCR. Per the authors' processing: Within the assay, amplification of reference gene primers was used to estimate how many nucleated cells each sample contained. To quantify the absolute abundance of each unique TCRbeta CDR3 rearrangement, sequence reads were collapsed and filtered. For each sample, productive Simpson clonality was calculated by taking the square root of Simpson's diversity index across productive rearrangements. TCRdb retrieved this table from immuneACCESS and kept in-frame rearrangements only. Not all clones are present; in checked studies, unresolved V genes account for under half, and no reason is known for the remainder. For V, J and clone size, that table is used; D and trimming come from the DNA. The sample profile shows about 220,000 clones; about 90% of them were found once. 1.5% to 2% of the sample is in the top ten clones.

A word on this clone: The antigen this receptor binds is unknown. Base qualities are not recorded, but no much larger clone differs from it by a single base.

The sequence was obtained from a man between 40 and 49 years old with active or convalescent COVID-19. The sample was peripheral blood. Rearrangement joined TRBV20-1 to TRBJ1-1; confidence is insufficient to name the D gene. CDR3 region: CSAYKNTEAFF. The sequenced DNA is TGCAGTGCTTACAAAAACACTGAAGCTTTCTTT.